The text below deals with one T cell receptor beta chain. This clonotype was picked up a small number of times. This receptor's antigen is unknown. Per-base quality was not reported, and no clone a single base away is much larger than it. The data stem from a study of T cells in Graves' hyperthyroidism and ophthalmopathy (dated by TCRdb to about 2019). For the study in its entirety: TCR V-J signatures able to tell the groups apart were searched for in a discovery cohort of about a hundred patients, of whom more than 40 had Graves' ophthalmopathy and under 65 had stable Graves' hyperthyroidism. The paper reports TCR Vbeta CDR3 sequencing of approximately 130 peripheral blood samples: 43 ophthalmopathy, around 80 hyperthyroidism and around 17 progressor patients. In addition, the study compared T-cell repertoires in thyroid tissue and in blood from several Graves' hyperthyroidism patients. The 100 or so discovery patients were divided at random into training and test sets in a 7:3 ratio. Whether ophthalmopathy could be predicted prospectively was tested in an independent validation cohort made up of approximately 19 hyperthyroidism patients plus 17 patients who later progressed to ophthalmopathy. After blood sampling, hyperthyroidism patients were treated with methimazole at a starting dose of 30 mg daily, and ophthalmopathy patients were treated with high-dose intravenous methylprednisolone. Overall study results and their limits: In validation, progression to ophthalmopathy was predicted by the model with 70.59% sensitivity and roughly 72% specificity, a median of 6.5 months before onset. Most expanded thyroid clonotypes (frequency above 0.001) were also found in blood, which suggests that blood repertoires may mirror thyroid immune responses. Ophthalmopathy was separated from stable hyperthyroidism by a 13 V-J signature model, with about 88% sensitivity and roughly 81% specificity obtained in cross-validation and 80%/75% obtained in testing. Sample size was not statistically predetermined, and blinding of investigators to group allocation was not performed.

The TCR beta CDR3 regions were amplified from RNA transcripts. A first-round RT-PCR of the TCR CDR3 used the HTBI primer set with the Qiagen OneStep RT-PCR kit. Libraries were constructed in a second round of multiplex PCR, after which size selection and purification were performed. Sequencing of the libraries was done on an Illumina HiSeq2000 using paired-end 100 bp reads. In the original analysis: SOAPnuke was used to process the raw data, with reads discarded if the reads contained adapters or uncalled bases, had a mean Phred below 15, or lacked an exact constant-primer or identifier match. COPE v1.2.5 was used to merge high-quality paired reads, and clonotypes were defined as unique nucleotide sequences. MiTCR v1.1 was used to align clonotypes to the IMGT TRBV, TRBD and TRBJ reference segments. Analysis was restricted to V-J combinations with a frequency above 0.0001, which covered 99.2% of repertoires. A TCS score was defined as the ratio between F50 (clonal expansion) and ExV (chaos), using BLOSUM62-based TCRdist between CDR3 peptides within each V-J. Welch's t-statistics and random forest reduced roughly 530 V-J features to 10 to 15, which were used in a naive Bayes classifier (R e1071). Starting from the raw public reads, TCRdb applied fastp trimming at Q25, assembled clones with MiXCR and retained in-frame beta chains. Every distinct CDR3 protein forms one entry, paired with its most common genes and DNA. TCRdb assigned the V and J calls; the authors' analysis was not used. For this sample there are hundreds of thousands of distinct CDR3 sequences; roughly 46% appear just once. The ten largest clones capture just under 8.5% of the sample.

CDR3 length: 15 amino acids, cysteine to phenylalanine. Only CDR3 DNA is held: 45 bases, read in frame from base 1. Reading the germline V gene gives CDR1 SGHRS and CDR2 YFSETQ. At the junction V is shortened by 4 bases and J by 3 bases; bases outside the gene matches: 6. Graves' hyperthyroidism was defined as stable when no progression to ophthalmopathy occurred over 18 months of follow-up. Hyperthyroidism patients were newly diagnosed, had a disease duration of under 2 months, and were aged 18 to 65 years. The study excluded patients with uncontrolled infections, other autoimmune diseases, pregnancy or lactation. Clinical symptoms, serum thyroxine and TRAb, thyroid ultrasound, and orbital computed tomography formed the basis for the diagnoses. Total RNA was extracted using Trizol reagent, and RNA quality was assessed on an Agilent 2100 Bioanalyzer.

The specimen was peripheral blood or thyroid tissue (not recorded which). The sequence came from a woman aged 18-29 years with Graves' hyperthyroidism. Donor details come from another sample of the same person, matched by shared clones. The rearrangement joined TRBV5-1 to TRBJ2-5, with 10 middle bases fitting TRBD2. Here the CDR3 is given as CASSRTSGDEETQYF. Read as DNA, the sequence is TGCGCCAGCAGCCGGACTAGCGGAGACGAAGAGACCCAGTACTTC.